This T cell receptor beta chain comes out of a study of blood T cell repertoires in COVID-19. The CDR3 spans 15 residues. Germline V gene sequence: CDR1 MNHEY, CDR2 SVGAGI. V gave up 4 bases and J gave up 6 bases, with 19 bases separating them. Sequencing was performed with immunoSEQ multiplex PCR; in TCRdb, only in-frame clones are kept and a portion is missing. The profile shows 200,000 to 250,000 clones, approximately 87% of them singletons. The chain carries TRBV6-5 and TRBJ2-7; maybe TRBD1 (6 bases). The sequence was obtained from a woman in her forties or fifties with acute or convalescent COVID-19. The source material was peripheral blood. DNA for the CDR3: TGTGCCAGCAGTTCTCAGGGGATCCCCGCGATCGAGCAGTACTTC. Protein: CASSSQGIPAIEQYF.